The clone carrying this T cell receptor beta chain was seen at least ten times. No antigen is known for it. The germline gives CDR1 ENHRY, CDR2 SYGVKD. The CDR3 totals 11 residues. Trimming left V 10 bases short and J 2 bases short, with 8 bases between. With 10-nucleotide random UMIs included, cDNA was synthesized by 5'RACE. The output of every sequencing run, over 190 million TCR-beta sequences, came from 15-18 subjects. MiXCR, applied by TCRdb to the 5' RACE reads, yields one record per CDR3 protein. The profile shows tens of thousands of distinct CDR3 sequences, about 13% of them singletons. The record originates from a study of neurological immune-mediated disorders. Whole-study findings and limits: HTLV-1-associated myelopathy displayed the greatest TCR clonal expansion, and multiple sclerosis exhibited the smallest, lower than that of healthy controls.

Time point indicated: longitudinal time-point 2. The group of healthy controls was made up of people who were blood bank volunteers in Maryland, USA. The chain is built from TRBV10-3 and TRBJ1-1; D is ambiguous. The sequenced sample consisted of PBMCs. The origin of this receptor is a woman in her 40s in good health. CDR3 sequence reads: CASKGNTEAFF. CDR3 DNA: TGTGCCAGTAAGGGTAACACTGAAGCTTTCTTT.